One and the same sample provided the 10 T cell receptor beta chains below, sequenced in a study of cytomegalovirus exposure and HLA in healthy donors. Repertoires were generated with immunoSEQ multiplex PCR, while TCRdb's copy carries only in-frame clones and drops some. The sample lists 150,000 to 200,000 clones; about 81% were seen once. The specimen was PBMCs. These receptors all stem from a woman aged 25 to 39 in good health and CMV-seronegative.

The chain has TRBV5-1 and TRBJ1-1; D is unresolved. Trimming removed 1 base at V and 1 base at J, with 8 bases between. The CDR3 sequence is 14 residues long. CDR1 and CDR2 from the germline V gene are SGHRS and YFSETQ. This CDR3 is CASSLRAGNTEAFF. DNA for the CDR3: TGCGCCAGCAGCTTGAGGGCGGGGAACACTGAAGCTTTCTTT.

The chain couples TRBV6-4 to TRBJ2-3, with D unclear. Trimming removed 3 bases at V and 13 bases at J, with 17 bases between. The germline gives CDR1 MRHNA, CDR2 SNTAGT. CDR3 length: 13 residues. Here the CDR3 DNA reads TGTGCCAGCAGTGAATGGGCCACCTCGCCCGAGTATTTT. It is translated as CASSEWATSPEYF.

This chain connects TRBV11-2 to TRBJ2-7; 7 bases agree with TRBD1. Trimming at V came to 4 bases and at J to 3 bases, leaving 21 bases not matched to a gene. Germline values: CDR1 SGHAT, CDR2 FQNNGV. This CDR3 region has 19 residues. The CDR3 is CASSSPPGQNRRRGYEQYF. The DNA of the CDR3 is TGTGCCAGCAGCTCCCCCCCGGGACAGAACCGACGGCGCGGCTACGAGCAGTACTTC.

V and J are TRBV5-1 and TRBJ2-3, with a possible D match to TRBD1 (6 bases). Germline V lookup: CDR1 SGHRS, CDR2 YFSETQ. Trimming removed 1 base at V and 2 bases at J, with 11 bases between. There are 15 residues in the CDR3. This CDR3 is CASSLQDRNTDTQYF. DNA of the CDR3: TGCGCCAGCAGCTTGCAGGACAGAAACACAGATACGCAGTATTTT.

CDR3 sequence: CASSFVAGGRRNEQFF. In nucleotides, the CDR3 is TGTGCCAGCAGCTTCGTAGCGGGGGGGCGTCGCAATGAGCAGTTCTTC. The chain has TRBV7-2 and TRBJ2-1; 11 nucleotides agree with TRBD2. The CDR3 extends over 16 amino acids. V dropped 3 bases and J dropped 6; count of bases not matched to a gene: 7. Per the germline V gene, CDR1 is SGHTA and CDR2 is FQGNSA.

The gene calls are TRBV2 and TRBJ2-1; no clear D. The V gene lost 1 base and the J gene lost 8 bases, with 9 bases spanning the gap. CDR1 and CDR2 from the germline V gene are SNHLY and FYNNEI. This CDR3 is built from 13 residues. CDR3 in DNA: TGTGCCAGCAGTGAAGTAGTCGGTGATGAGCAGTTCTTC. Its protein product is CASSEVVGDEQFF.

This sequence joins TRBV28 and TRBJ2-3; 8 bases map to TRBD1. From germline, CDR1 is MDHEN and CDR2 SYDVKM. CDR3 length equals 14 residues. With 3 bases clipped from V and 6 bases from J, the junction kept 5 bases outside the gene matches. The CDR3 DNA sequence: TGTGCCAGCAGTTTTCTGACAGGGGTGGATACGCAGTATTTT. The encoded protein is CASSFLTGVDTQYF.

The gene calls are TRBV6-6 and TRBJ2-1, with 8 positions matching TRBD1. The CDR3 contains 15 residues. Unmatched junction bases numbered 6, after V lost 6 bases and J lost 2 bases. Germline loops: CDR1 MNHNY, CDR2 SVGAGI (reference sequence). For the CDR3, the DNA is TGTGCCAGCAGCCGACAGGGGACACCCTACAATGAGCAGTTCTTC. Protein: CASSRQGTPYNEQFF.

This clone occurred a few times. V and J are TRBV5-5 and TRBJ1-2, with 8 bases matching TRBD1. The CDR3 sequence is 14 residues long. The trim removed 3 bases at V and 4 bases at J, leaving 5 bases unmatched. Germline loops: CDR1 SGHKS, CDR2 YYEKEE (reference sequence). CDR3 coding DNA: TGTGCCAGCAGCTGGGGACAGGCGGTCTATGGCTACACCTTC. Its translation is CASSWGQAVYGYTF.

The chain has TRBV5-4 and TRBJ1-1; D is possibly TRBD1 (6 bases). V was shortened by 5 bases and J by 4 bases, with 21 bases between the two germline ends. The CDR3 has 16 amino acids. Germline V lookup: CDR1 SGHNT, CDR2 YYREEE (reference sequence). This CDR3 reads CASRPGGRSGVTEAFF. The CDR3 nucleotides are TGTGCCAGCAGACCGGGGGGGAGGTCAGGGGTCACTGAAGCTTTCTTT.